This is a list of T cell receptor beta chains from one sample in a study of T cell changes during pregnancy in multiple sclerosis. Method: immunoSEQ multiplex PCR; TCRdb's copy keeps in-frame clones and lacks some. The table shows 65,000 to 80,000 clones, with approximately 92% occurring only once. Source: peripheral blood, taken in the first trimester of pregnancy. These receptors originate from a female donor with multiple sclerosis, enrolled in a pregnancy study. Both conserved end residues are part of each CDR3. The order of the fields is clone size, CDR3 length, D gene, V gene, J gene, CDR3 DNA, CDR3 protein. D genes are given only for firm matches. Size tells how often a clone was seen (once, few, many) or the class of an expanded clone, and some rows leave it out.

clone size: -; CDR3 length: 13; D gene: -; V gene: TRBV6-5; J gene: TRBJ1-1; CDR3 DNA: TGTGCCAGCAACCAGGGCCTGAACACTGAAGCTTTCTTT; CDR3 protein: CASNQGLNTEAFF
clone size: -; CDR3 length: 13; D gene: -; V gene: TRBV18; J gene: TRBJ1-1; CDR3 DNA: TGTGCCAGCTCACCTCGGGACACTACTGAAGCTTTCTTT; CDR3 protein: CASSPRDTTEAFF
clone size: -; CDR3 length: 16; D gene: TRBD2; V gene: TRBV10-3; J gene: TRBJ2-2; CDR3 DNA: TGTGCCATCAGTGAGGGTTCTAGCGGGAACACCGGGGAGCTGTTTTTT; CDR3 protein: CAISEGSSGNTGELFF
clone size: -; CDR3 length: 15; D gene: TRBD2; V gene: TRBV29-1; J gene: TRBJ2-2; CDR3 DNA: TGCAGCGTTGAAACCTCGGGACTAGACACCGGGGAGCTGTTTTTT; CDR3 protein: CSVETSGLDTGELFF
clone size: -; CDR3 length: 13; D gene: TRBD1; V gene: TRBV29-1; J gene: TRBJ1-1; CDR3 DNA: TGCAGCGTTGAAGACCGGACAGGGCCTGAAGCTTTCTTT; CDR3 protein: CSVEDRTGPEAFF
clone size: once; CDR3 length: 15; D gene: -; V gene: TRBV11-1; J gene: TRBJ2-2; CDR3 DNA: TGTGCCAGCAGCCCGAACAGGCCGAACACCGGGGAGCTGTTTTTT; CDR3 protein: CASSPNRPNTGELFF
clone size: -; CDR3 length: 13; D gene: -; V gene: TRBV19; J gene: TRBJ1-5; CDR3 DNA: TGTGCCAGTAGATCCATAGGCAATCAGCCCCAGCATTTT; CDR3 protein: CASRSIGNQPQHF
clone size: -; CDR3 length: 14; D gene: TRBD1; V gene: TRBV19; J gene: TRBJ1-4; CDR3 DNA: TGTGCCAGTAGTCCCGGGACAGGGCGTGAAAAACTGTTTTTT; CDR3 protein: CASSPGTGREKLFF
clone size: -; CDR3 length: 14; D gene: -; V gene: TRBV7-2; J gene: TRBJ2-4; CDR3 DNA: TGTGCCAGCAGCTTCGAGTGGGCCAAAAACATTCAGTACTTC; CDR3 protein: CASSFEWAKNIQYF
clone size: -; CDR3 length: 16; D gene: TRBD2; V gene: TRBV2; J gene: TRBJ2-2; CDR3 DNA: TGTGCCAGCAGTATTGGGACTAGCGGGGGGACCGGGGAGCTGTTTTTT; CDR3 protein: CASSIGTSGGTGELFF
clone size: -; CDR3 length: 15; D gene: TRBD2; V gene: TRBV7-9; J gene: TRBJ2-5; CDR3 DNA: TGTGCCAGCAGCCTAGCGGGGGGAACTCCTGAGACCCAGTACTTC; CDR3 protein: CASSLAGGTPETQYF
clone size: -; CDR3 length: 16; D gene: -; V gene: TRBV18; J gene: TRBJ2-7; CDR3 DNA: TGTGCCAGCTCACCTCGACAGGCCAGCTCCAGCTACGAGCAGTACTTC; CDR3 protein: CASSPRQASSSYEQYF
clone size: -; CDR3 length: 16; D gene: TRBD1; V gene: TRBV19; J gene: TRBJ2-4; CDR3 DNA: TGTGCCAGTAGTATCTGGACAGGGCTAGCCAAAAACATTCAGTACTTC; CDR3 protein: CASSIWTGLAKNIQYF
clone size: -; CDR3 length: 14; D gene: TRBD1; V gene: TRBV5-8; J gene: TRBJ2-7; CDR3 DNA: TGTGCCAGCAGCCACACAGGGGGATCCTACGAGCAGTACTTC; CDR3 protein: CASSHTGGSYEQYF
clone size: -; CDR3 length: 18; D gene: TRBD1; V gene: TRBV5-6; J gene: TRBJ2-7; CDR3 DNA: TGTGCCAGCAGCTTGTTAGGTGGGACAGGGGGTTTCTCCTACGAGCAGTACTTC; CDR3 protein: CASSLLGGTGGFSYEQYF
clone size: once; CDR3 length: 16; D gene: TRBD1; V gene: TRBV19; J gene: TRBJ2-5; CDR3 DNA: TGTGCCAGTAGTATTATGATGGCAGGGGGCAAGGAGACCCAGTACTTC; CDR3 protein: CASSIMMAGGKETQYF
clone size: -; CDR3 length: 15; D gene: TRBD2; V gene: TRBV27; J gene: TRBJ2-1; CDR3 DNA: TGTGCCAGCAGTTTCTTAGCGGGAGGGAAAAATGAGCAGTTCTTC; CDR3 protein: CASSFLAGGKNEQFF
clone size: once; CDR3 length: 15; D gene: -; V gene: TRBV27; J gene: TRBJ2-1; CDR3 DNA: TGTGCCAGCAGTTTAGGTGGGACATCTGGCCATGAGCAGTTCTTC; CDR3 protein: CASSLGGTSGHEQFF
clone size: -; CDR3 length: 16; D gene: -; V gene: TRBV10-1; J gene: TRBJ2-1; CDR3 DNA: TGCGCCAGCAGTGAGTCTCGGCTAGCGAGGTACAATGAGCAGTTCTTC; CDR3 protein: CASSESRLARYNEQFF
clone size: -; CDR3 length: 15; D gene: -; V gene: TRBV11-2; J gene: TRBJ1-5; CDR3 DNA: TGTGCCAGCAGCTTAGGGGCAGATAGCAATCAGCCCCAGCATTTT; CDR3 protein: CASSLGADSNQPQHF
clone size: few; CDR3 length: 12; D gene: -; V gene: TRBV28; J gene: TRBJ2-5; CDR3 DNA: TGTGCCAGTACTTCCCCCGGAGAGACCCAGTACTTC; CDR3 protein: CASTSPGETQYF
clone size: -; CDR3 length: 12; D gene: -; V gene: TRBV2; J gene: TRBJ2-7; CDR3 DNA: TGTGCCACCTCGGGCCAGGGCCTGGAGCAGTACTTC; CDR3 protein: CATSGQGLEQYF
clone size: -; CDR3 length: 15; D gene: -; V gene: TRBV19; J gene: TRBJ1-5; CDR3 DNA: TGTGCCAGTAGTATTGGACACTTTAGCAATCAGCCCCAGCATTTT; CDR3 protein: CASSIGHFSNQPQHF
clone size: once; CDR3 length: 14; D gene: -; V gene: TRBV5-1; J gene: TRBJ2-3; CDR3 DNA: TGCGCCAGCAGCTTCGAACAGAACACAGATACGCAGTATTTT; CDR3 protein: CASSFEQNTDTQYF
clone size: -; CDR3 length: 20; D gene: TRBD1; V gene: TRBV6-7; J gene: TRBJ2-1; CDR3 DNA: TGTGCCAGCAGTTACTCGACTGGGACAGACACGCGATGCTCCTACAATGAGCAGTTCTTC; CDR3 protein: CASSYSTGTDTRCSYNEQFF
clone size: -; CDR3 length: 17; D gene: TRBD1; V gene: TRBV4-1; J gene: TRBJ2-7; CDR3 DNA: TGCGCCAGCAGCCAAATCTTCGGACAGGGCAACTCCTACGAGCAGTACTTC; CDR3 protein: CASSQIFGQGNSYEQYF
clone size: -; CDR3 length: 16; D gene: -; V gene: TRBV27; J gene: TRBJ2-2; CDR3 DNA: TGTGCCAGCAGACGGGACACGGAGAAGAACACCGGGGAGCTGTTTTTT; CDR3 protein: CASRRDTEKNTGELFF
clone size: -; CDR3 length: 17; D gene: -; V gene: TRBV4-1; J gene: TRBJ1-6; CDR3 DNA: TGCGCCAGCAGCCAAGGGTCAGCGAAAGGTCGTAATTCACCCCTCCACTTT; CDR3 protein: CASSQGSAKGRNSPLHF
clone size: -; CDR3 length: 14; D gene: -; V gene: TRBV7-6; J gene: TRBJ2-3; CDR3 DNA: TGTGCCAGCAGCTTCGGCGGGGGCACGGATACGCAGTATTTT; CDR3 protein: CASSFGGGTDTQYF
clone size: -; CDR3 length: 13; D gene: -; V gene: TRBV6-5; J gene: TRBJ2-1; CDR3 DNA: TGTGCCAGCAGTTATCCAGGGCAGAATGAGCAGTTCTTC; CDR3 protein: CASSYPGQNEQFF
clone size: -; CDR3 length: 14; D gene: -; V gene: TRBV11-2; J gene: TRBJ2-5; CDR3 DNA: TGTGCCAGCAGCTTATTAACAGCGGAAGAGACCCAGTACTTC; CDR3 protein: CASSLLTAEETQYF
clone size: -; CDR3 length: 13; D gene: -; V gene: TRBV6-1; J gene: TRBJ1-5; CDR3 DNA: TGTGCCAGCAGGATAGATGCCAATCAGCCCCAGCATTTT; CDR3 protein: CASRIDANQPQHF
clone size: -; CDR3 length: 15; D gene: TRBD1; V gene: TRBV6-5; J gene: TRBJ2-5; CDR3 DNA: TGTGCCAGCAGTTACTTGGGGACAGCCCAAGAGACCCAGTACTTC; CDR3 protein: CASSYLGTAQETQYF
clone size: -; CDR3 length: 12; D gene: -; V gene: TRBV10-2; J gene: TRBJ2-1; CDR3 DNA: TGCGCCAGCAGTGAGTCGCGTAGTGAGCAGTTCTTC; CDR3 protein: CASSESRSEQFF
clone size: -; CDR3 length: 13; D gene: TRBD1; V gene: TRBV6-6; J gene: TRBJ1-2; CDR3 DNA: TGTGCCAGCAGCTCGACAGGGGGGAGTGGCTACACCTTC; CDR3 protein: CASSSTGGSGYTF
clone size: -; CDR3 length: 11; D gene: -; V gene: TRBV2; J gene: TRBJ2-1; CDR3 DNA: TGTGCCAGCACAGTCTACAATGAGCAGTTCTTC; CDR3 protein: CASTVYNEQFF
clone size: -; CDR3 length: 16; D gene: -; V gene: TRBV25-1; J gene: TRBJ1-3; CDR3 DNA: TGTGCCAGCAGTGATCGGGAGGACGGCTCTGGAAACACCATATATTTT; CDR3 protein: CASSDREDGSGNTIYF
clone size: -; CDR3 length: 16; D gene: TRBD2; V gene: TRBV18; J gene: TRBJ2-1; CDR3 DNA: TGTGCCAGCTCACCACCGACCGTTAGCGGGGGTTCCGAGCAGTTCTTC; CDR3 protein: CASSPPTVSGGSEQFF
clone size: -; CDR3 length: 14; D gene: -; V gene: TRBV7-9; J gene: TRBJ2-1; CDR3 DNA: TGTGCCAGCAGCTTAGCCAGGGAATACAATGAGCAGTTCTTC; CDR3 protein: CASSLAREYNEQFF
clone size: -; CDR3 length: 16; D gene: TRBD1; V gene: TRBV4-1; J gene: TRBJ2-2; CDR3 DNA: TGCGCCAGCAGCACACCGACAGGGGCGAACACCGGGGAGCTGTTTTTT; CDR3 protein: CASSTPTGANTGELFF
clone size: -; CDR3 length: 16; D gene: -; V gene: TRBV11-2; J gene: TRBJ2-3; CDR3 DNA: TGTGCCAGCAGCCAGTTAAGGGAGTCTAGCACAGATACGCAGTATTTT; CDR3 protein: CASSQLRESSTDTQYF
clone size: -; CDR3 length: 11; D gene: -; V gene: TRBV5-1; J gene: TRBJ2-3; CDR3 DNA: TGCGCCAGCAGCTTCGGAGATACGCAGTATTTT; CDR3 protein: CASSFGDTQYF